The clone carrying this TCR beta chain was seen a single time. Donors comprised healthy HIV-negative adults lacking recent acute infections or vaccinations. Trimming took 6 bases from V and 2 from J, leaving 14 bases between them. The CDR3 has 15 amino acids. Germline V gene data show CDR1 as PRHDT and CDR2 as FYEKMQ (reference sequence). TCRdb keeps only in-frame clones here, not all; method: immunoSEQ multiplex PCR. The profile shows over a million clones, about 75% of them singletons. The source of the sample is a study of shared clonotypes between healthy human individuals. Overall study context: Per-donor plates numbered three CD4 naive, three CD4 memory, two CD8 naive and one CD8 memory.

This TCR derives from a man between 18 and 35 years old in good health. The chain joins TRBV13 to TRBJ1-3; tentative D call: TRBD1 (6 bases). Sequenced material: memory CD4+ T cells sorted from blood. Subset here: CD45RA-negative fraction. This CDR3 reads CASSSQGFAGNTIYF. In DNA form, the CDR3 reads TGTGCCAGCAGTTCACAGGGTTTCGCTGGAAACACCATATATTTT.